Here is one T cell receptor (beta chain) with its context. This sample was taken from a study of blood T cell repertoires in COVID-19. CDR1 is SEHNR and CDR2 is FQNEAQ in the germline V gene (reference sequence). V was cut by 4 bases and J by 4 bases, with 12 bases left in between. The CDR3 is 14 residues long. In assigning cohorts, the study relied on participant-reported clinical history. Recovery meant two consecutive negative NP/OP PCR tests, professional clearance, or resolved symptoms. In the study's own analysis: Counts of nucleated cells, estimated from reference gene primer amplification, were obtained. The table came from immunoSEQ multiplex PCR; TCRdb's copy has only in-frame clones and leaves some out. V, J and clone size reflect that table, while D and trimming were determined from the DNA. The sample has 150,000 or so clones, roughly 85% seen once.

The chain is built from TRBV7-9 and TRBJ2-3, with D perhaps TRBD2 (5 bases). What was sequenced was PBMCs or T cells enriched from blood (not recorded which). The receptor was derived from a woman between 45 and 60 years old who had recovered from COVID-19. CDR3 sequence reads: CASSSAAGADTQYF. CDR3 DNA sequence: TGTGCCAGCAGCTCGGCGGCGGGTGCAGATACGCAGTATTTT.